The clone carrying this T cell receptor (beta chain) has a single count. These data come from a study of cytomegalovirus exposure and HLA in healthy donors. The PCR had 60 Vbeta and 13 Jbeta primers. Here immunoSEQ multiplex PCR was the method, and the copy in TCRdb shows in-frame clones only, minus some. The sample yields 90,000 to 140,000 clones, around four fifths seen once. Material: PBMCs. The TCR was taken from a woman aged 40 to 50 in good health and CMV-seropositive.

Here the CDR3 reads CASSLGGIYNEQFF. In DNA, the CDR3 is TGTGCCAGCAGCTTAGGAGGGATCTACAATGAGCAGTTCTTC. This chain uses TRBV5-4 with TRBJ2-1, with TRBD2 as a possible D gene (6 bases). V was pared by 2 bases and J by 3 bases, with 9 bases between. The CDR3 extends over 14 amino acids. The germline gives CDR1 SGHNT, CDR2 YYREEE (reference sequence).